The source of this T cell receptor (beta chain) is a study of T cell repertoires in cytomegalovirus infection. The overall study: Evidence of both CMV infection and a matching HLA type came from public TCR beta signatures. Study-wide results and caveats: CMV-specific TCR beta clonotypes restricted by HLA-C were the ones dominating the ex vivo response.

CDR3 length: 20 residues. V gave up 3 bases and J gave up 4 bases, with 29 bases separating them. Using its own MiXCR run on the reads, TCRdb lists one record per CDR3 protein. The table lists just over 450,000 distinct CDR3 sequences, roughly 43% of them singletons, with approximately 40% in the top ten. As concerns this clonotype: The antigen is undetermined.

This chain connects TRBV12-3 or TRBV12-4 to TRBJ2-3; D not certain. The TCR comes from a human donor in good health (CMV status not recorded). Some clones in this sample may be carry-over from other donors' samples. The sample in question was cultured PBMCs, obtained from culture after CMV antigen stimulation. CDR3 in DNA: TGTGCCAGCAGTTTTCCCCCTCCTCTCCAGGTCGCCAAGAGAGCAGATACGCAGTATTTT. Its protein is CASSFPPPLQVAKRADTQYF.